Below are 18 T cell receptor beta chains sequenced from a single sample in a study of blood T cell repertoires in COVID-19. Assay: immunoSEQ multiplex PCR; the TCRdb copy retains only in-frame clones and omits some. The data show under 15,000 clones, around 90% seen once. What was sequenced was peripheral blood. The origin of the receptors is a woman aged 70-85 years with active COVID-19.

The CDR3 nucleotides read TGTGCCAGCAGCTTGGATAGCGGGAGTCGGTATGAGCAGTTCTTC. Translated: CASSLDSGSRYEQFF. The V call is TRBV5-4, the J call TRBJ2-1, with 9 bases aligning to TRBD2. In germline, CDR1 is SGHNT, CDR2 YYREEE (reference sequence). The CDR3 totals 15 residues. Trimming cost V 0 bases and J 8 bases; bases outside gene matches: 6. Full variable domain (missing parts from reference TRBV5-4 and TRBJ2-1): ETGVTQSPTHLIKTRGQQVTLRCSSQSGHNTVSWYQQALGQGPQFIFQYYREEENGRGNFPPRFSGLQFPNYSSELNVNALELDDSALYLCASSLDSGSRYEQFFGPGTRLTVL.

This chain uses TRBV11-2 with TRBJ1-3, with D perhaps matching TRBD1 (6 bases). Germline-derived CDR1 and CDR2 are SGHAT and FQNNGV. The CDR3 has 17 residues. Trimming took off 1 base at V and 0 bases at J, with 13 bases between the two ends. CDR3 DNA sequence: TGTGCCAGCAGCTTAGGGGCACAGGGTCCCTCTGGAAACACCATATATTTT. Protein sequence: CASSLGAQGPSGNTIYF.

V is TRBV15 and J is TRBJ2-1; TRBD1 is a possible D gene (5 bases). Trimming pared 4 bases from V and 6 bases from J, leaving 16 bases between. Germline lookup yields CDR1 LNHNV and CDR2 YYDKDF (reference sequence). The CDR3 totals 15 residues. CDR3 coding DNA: TGTGCCACCAGCACAAAGGGTGGGGCGGTCAATGAGCAGTTCTTC. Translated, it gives CATSTKGGAVNEQFF.

The CDR3 loop is CASSQEVRGSRSYEQYF. The DNA for the CDR3 is TGTGCCAGCAGCCAAGAGGTTAGAGGGAGTCGCTCCTACGAGCAGTACTTC. The gene calls are TRBV3-1 (or the pseudogene TRBV3-2) and TRBJ2-7; D is possibly TRBD2 (5 bases). The CDR3 length is 17 residues. CDR1 and CDR2 (germline): LGHDT, YNNKEL (reference sequence). V was shortened by 0 bases and J by 0 bases, with 15 bases between the two germline ends.

CDR3 residues: CAWSVSSSGANVLTF. CDR3 DNA sequence: TGTGCCTGGAGTGTATCCTCCTCTGGGGCCAACGTCCTGACTTTC. The chain carries TRBV30 and TRBJ2-6; D uncertain. The V end lost 0 bases, the J end lost 0 bases, and 6 bases lay between the germline ends. CDR1 and CDR2 from the germline V gene are GTSNPN and SVGIG (reference sequence). The CDR3 spans 15 residues.

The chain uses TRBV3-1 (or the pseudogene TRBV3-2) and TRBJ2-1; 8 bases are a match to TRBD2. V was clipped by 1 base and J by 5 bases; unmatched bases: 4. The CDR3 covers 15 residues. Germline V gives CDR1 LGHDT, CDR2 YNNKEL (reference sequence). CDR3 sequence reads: CASSQAGGTHNEQFF. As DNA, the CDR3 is TGTGCCAGCAGCCAAGCGGGAGGGACCCACAATGAGCAGTTCTTC.

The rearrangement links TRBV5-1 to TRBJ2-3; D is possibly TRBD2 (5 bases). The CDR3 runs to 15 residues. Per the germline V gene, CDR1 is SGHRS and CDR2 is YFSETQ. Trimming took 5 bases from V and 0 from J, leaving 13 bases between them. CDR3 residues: CASRKIASSTDTQYF. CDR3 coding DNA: TGCGCCAGCAGAAAAATAGCGTCTAGCACAGATACGCAGTATTTT.

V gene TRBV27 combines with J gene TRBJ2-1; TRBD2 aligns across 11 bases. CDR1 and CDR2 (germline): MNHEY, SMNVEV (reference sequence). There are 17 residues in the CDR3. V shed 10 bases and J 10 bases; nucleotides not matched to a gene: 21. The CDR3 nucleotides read TGTGCCACTGCCGACTCGCGGACTAGCGGGCTAGGAGGAGAGCAGTTCTTC. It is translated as CATADSRTSGLGGEQFF.

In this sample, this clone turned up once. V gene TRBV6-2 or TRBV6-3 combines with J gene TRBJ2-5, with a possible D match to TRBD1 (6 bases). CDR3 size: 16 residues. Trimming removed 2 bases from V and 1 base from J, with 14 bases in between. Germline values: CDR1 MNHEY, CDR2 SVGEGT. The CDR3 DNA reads TGTGCCAGCAGTTACGCAGGGGTTTGGGTCCAAGAGACCCAGTACTTC. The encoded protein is CASSYAGVWVQETQYF.

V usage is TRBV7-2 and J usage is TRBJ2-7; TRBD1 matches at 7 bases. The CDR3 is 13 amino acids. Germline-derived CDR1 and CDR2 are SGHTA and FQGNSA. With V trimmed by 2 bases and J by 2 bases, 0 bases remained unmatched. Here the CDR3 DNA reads TGTGCCAGCAGCTTAACAGGGGCCTACGAGCAGTACTTC. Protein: CASSLTGAYEQYF. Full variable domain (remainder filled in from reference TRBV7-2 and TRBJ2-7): GAGVSQSPSNKVTEKGKDVELRCDPISGHTALYWYRQSLGQGLEFLIYFQGNSAPDKSGLPSDRFSAERTGGSVSTLTIQRTQQEDSAVYLCASSLTGAYEQYFGPGTRLTVT.

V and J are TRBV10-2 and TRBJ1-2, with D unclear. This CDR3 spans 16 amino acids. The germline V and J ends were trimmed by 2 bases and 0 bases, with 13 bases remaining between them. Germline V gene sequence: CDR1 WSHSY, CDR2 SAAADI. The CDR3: CASSEVRGISNYGYTF. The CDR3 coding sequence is TGCGCCAGCAGTGAGGTCCGCGGGATATCTAACTATGGCTACACCTTC.

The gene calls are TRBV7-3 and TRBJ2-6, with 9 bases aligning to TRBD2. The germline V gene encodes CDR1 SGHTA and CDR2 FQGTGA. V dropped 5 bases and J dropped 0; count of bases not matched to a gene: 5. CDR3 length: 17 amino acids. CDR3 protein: CASSRTSESSGANVLTF. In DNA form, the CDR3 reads TGTGCCAGCAGCCGGACTAGCGAGAGCTCTGGGGCCAACGTCCTGACTTTC.

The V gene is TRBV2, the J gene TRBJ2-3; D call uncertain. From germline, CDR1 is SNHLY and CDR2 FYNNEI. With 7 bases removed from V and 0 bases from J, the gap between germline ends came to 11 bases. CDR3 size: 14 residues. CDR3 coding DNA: TGTGCCAGCATGCCCGGAGATAGCACAGATACGCAGTATTTT. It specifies CASMPGDSTDTQYF. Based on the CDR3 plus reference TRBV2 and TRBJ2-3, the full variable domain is EPEVTQTPSHQVTQMGQEVILRCVPISNHLYFYWYRQILGQKVEFLVSFYNNEISEKSEIFDDQFSVERPDGSNFTLKIRSTKLEDSAMYFCASMPGDSTDTQYFGPGTRLTVL.

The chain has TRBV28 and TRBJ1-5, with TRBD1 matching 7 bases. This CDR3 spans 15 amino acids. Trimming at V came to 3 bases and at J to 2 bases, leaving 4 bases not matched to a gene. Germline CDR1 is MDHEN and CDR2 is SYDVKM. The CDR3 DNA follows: TGTGCCAGCAGTTTCACAGGGGAGGGCAATCAGCCCCAGCATTTT. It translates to CASSFTGEGNQPQHF.

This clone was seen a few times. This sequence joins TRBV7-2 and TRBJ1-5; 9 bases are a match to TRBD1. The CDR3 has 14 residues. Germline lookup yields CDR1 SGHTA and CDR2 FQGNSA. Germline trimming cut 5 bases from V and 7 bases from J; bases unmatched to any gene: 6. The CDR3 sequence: CASSVQGAGQPQHF. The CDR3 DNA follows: TGTGCCAGCAGCGTACAGGGGGCGGGCCAGCCCCAGCATTTT.

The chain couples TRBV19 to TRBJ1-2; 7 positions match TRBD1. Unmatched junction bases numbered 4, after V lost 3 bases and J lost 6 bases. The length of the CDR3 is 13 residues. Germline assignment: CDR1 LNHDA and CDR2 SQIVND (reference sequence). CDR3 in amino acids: CASSILQGDGYTF. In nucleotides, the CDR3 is TGTGCCAGTAGTATTCTCCAGGGGGATGGCTACACCTTC.

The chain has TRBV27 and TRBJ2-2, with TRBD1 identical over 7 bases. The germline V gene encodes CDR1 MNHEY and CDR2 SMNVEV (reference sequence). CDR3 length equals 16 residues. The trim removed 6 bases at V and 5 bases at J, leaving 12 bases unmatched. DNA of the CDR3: TGTGCCAGCAGGTTAGGGGGCGAAAGTGGGACCGGGGAGCTGTTTTTT. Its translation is CASRLGGESGTGELFF.

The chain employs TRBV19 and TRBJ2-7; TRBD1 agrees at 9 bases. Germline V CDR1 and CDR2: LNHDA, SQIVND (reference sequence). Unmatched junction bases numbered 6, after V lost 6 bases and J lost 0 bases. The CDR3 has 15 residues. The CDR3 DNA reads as TGTGCCAGTAGAGACACAGGGGGCGCCTCCTACGAGCAGTACTTC. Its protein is CASRDTGGASYEQYF.